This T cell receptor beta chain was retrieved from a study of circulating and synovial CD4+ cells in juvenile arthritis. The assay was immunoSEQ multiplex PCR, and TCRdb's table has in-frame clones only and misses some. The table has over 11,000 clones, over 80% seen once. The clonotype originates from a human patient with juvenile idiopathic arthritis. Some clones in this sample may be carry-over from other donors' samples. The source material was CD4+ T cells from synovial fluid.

The CDR3 protein is CASSPGGRGAANEQFF. The CDR3 nucleotides read TGCGCCAGCAGCCCGGGGGGGCGGGGGGCCGCGAATGAGCAGTTCTTC. The gene calls are TRBV4-1 and TRBJ2-1; the match to TRBD2 covers 8 bases. The CDR3 covers 16 residues. CDR1 and CDR2 from the germline V gene are MGHRA and YSYEKL. V was pared by 4 bases and J by 7 bases, with 12 bases of the junction left unmatched.